This TCR beta chain derives from a study of shared clonotypes between healthy human individuals. Study findings and constraints: When naive CD4 clonotypes were compared across a handful of donors, about 4.8% were shared. The small donor group covered limited genetic and exposure diversity. Estimated richness was generally greater in naive than memory subsets. Rarefaction analysis demonstrated incomplete sorted-subset sequencing notwithstanding large depth.

Clones were sequenced by immunoSEQ multiplex PCR, and TCRdb holds only the in-frame ones, with some missing. This table has fewer than 3 million clones, about nine tenths appearing once. Notes on this clone: Its specificity is not known.

The V end was cut by 4 bases, the J end by 4 bases, with 10 bases between. This CDR3 comprises 13 residues. Per germline, CDR1 SGHRS and CDR2 YFSETQ. The TCR comes from a man in his late teens or twenties in good health. Some clones in this sample may be carry-over from other donors' samples. The rearrangement links TRBV5-1 to TRBJ2-3; D is possibly TRBD2 (6 bases). Sequencing was carried out using naive CD4+ T cells from PBMCs. The subset: CD45RA+ positively selected. The CDR3 coding sequence is TGCGCCAGCAGCAGATCGGGGGCAGATACGCAGTATTTT. It translates to CASSRSGADTQYF.